These 16 T cell receptor beta chains came from one sample sequenced in a study of blood T cells in healthy people across ages. A sample-barcoded 5' primer and a J-beta primer mix were used in a second PCR of roughly 7 to 11 cycles. From the 5' RACE reads, TCRdb called clonotypes with MiXCR, one entry per CDR3 protein. The sample has 1.5 million to 2 million distinct CDR3 sequences; roughly 28% are singletons. Material for sequencing was blood. These TCRs come from a woman younger than 45 in good health.

This clonotype occurred many times. The chain has TRBV4-3 and TRBJ2-4, with 12 positions matching TRBD2. The CDR3 has 20 amino acids. From germline, CDR1 is LGHNA and CDR2 YSLEER. The junction had 12 bases not matched to a gene; V was cut back by 3 bases and J by 0 bases. CDR3 sequence: CASSQTSGRGGVGAKNIQYF. The CDR3 coding sequence is TGCGCCAGCAGCCAGACTAGCGGGAGAGGAGGGGTGGGAGCCAAAAACATTCAGTACTTC.

Notes on this clonotype: Just one base apart from a much larger clone, this may be a read error. This chain links TRBV18 with TRBJ2-5; a possible D gene is TRBD2 (6 bases). The V end was cut by 4 bases, the J end by 5 bases, with 14 bases between. Germline values: CDR1 KGHSH, CDR2 LQKENI. The CDR3 has 14 amino acids. The DNA for the CDR3 is TGTGCCAGCTCACGTAGCGCGGGGAGGGAGACCCAGTACTTC. Protein sequence: CASSRSAGRETQYF.

V is TRBV5-1 and J is TRBJ1-4; 7 bases agree with TRBD1. The CDR3 consists of 15 residues. The trim removed 4 bases at V and 3 bases at J, leaving 6 bases unmatched. CDR1 and CDR2 from the germline V gene are SGHRS and YFSETQ. CDR3 coding DNA: TGCGCCAGCAGCGCGTACAGGGGAGCTAATGAAAAACTGTTTTTT. Amino acid sequence: CASSAYRGANEKLFF.

The chain couples TRBV18 to TRBJ2-1; D unresolved. V dropped 2 bases and J dropped 8 bases, with 16 bases sitting between them. CDR1 is KGHSH and CDR2 is LQKENI in the germline V gene. The CDR3 extends over 15 amino acids. The CDR3 protein is CASSPGGPVGDEQFF. The DNA of the CDR3 is TGTGCCAGCTCACCAGGTGGCCCAGTTGGAGATGAGCAGTTCTTC.

The chain combines TRBV2 with TRBJ1-4; maybe TRBD1 (5 bases). The CDR3 covers 15 residues. Trimming shortened V by 6 bases and J by 8 bases, and 19 bases separated the two germline ends. Germline CDR1 is SNHLY and CDR2 is FYNNEI. Here the CDR3 reads CASSREPGYGEKLFF. The CDR3 DNA reads as TGTGCCAGCAGCCGGGAACCAGGGTACGGGGAAAAACTGTTTTTT. Full variable domain (outside the CDR3, taken from reference TRBV2 and TRBJ1-4): EPEVTQTPSHQVTQMGQEVILRCVPISNHLYFYWYRQILGQKVEFLVSFYNNEISEKSEIFDDQFSVERPDGSNFTLKIRSTKLEDSAMYFCASSREPGYGEKLFFGSGTQLSVL.

This clonotype was recorded a few times. The V gene is TRBV7-2, the J gene TRBJ2-1; 10 bases agree with TRBD2. J lost 7 bases, V lost 1 base, and 7 bases had no gene match. The length of the CDR3 is 16 residues. CDR1 is SGHTA, CDR2 FQGNSA, per germline. The CDR3 DNA sequence: TGTGCCAGCAGCTTAGGGGTTAGCGGGAGGAAAAATGAGCAGTTCTTC. This encodes CASSLGVSGRKNEQFF.

This clonotype has more than one count but fewer than ten. The J gene is TRBJ2-1, the V gene TRBV6-2 or TRBV6-3, with unresolved D. CDR1 and CDR2 from the germline V gene are MNHEY and SVGEGT. The V and J ends lost 6 bases and 0 bases respectively, with 12 bases between them. This CDR3 region has 15 residues. CDR3: CASSPHLSSYNEQFF. DNA for the CDR3: TGTGCCAGCAGCCCGCATTTGAGCTCCTACAATGAGCAGTTCTTC.

The CDR3 here is CASSLEGPPRDTQYF. The CDR3 region has the DNA TGCGCCAGCAGCTTGGAGGGACCTCCCCGGGACACCCAGTACTTC. The chain is built from TRBV5-1 and TRBJ2-7, with D perhaps TRBD1 (6 bases). Germline lookup yields CDR1 SGHRS and CDR2 YFSETQ. V lost 0 bases and J lost 10, with 20 bases in between. The CDR3 runs to 15 residues.

The rearrangement joins TRBV29-1 to TRBJ2-7; 7 positions match TRBD1. This CDR3 comprises 13 residues. The V gene end was trimmed by 3 bases and the J gene end by 9 bases; junction bases not matched to a gene: 11. Germline V gene sequence: CDR1 SQVTM, CDR2 ANQGSEA. The CDR3 loop reads CSVEGQSPRGQYF. The CDR3 DNA follows: TGCAGCGTTGAGGGACAGAGTCCTCGCGGGCAGTACTTC.

Ten or more counts support this clonotype. The chain couples TRBV5-1 to TRBJ2-6; weak D call: TRBD1 (5 bases). Per the germline V gene, CDR1 is SGHRS and CDR2 is YFSETQ. The CDR3 runs to 15 residues. V was cut by 0 bases and J by 6 bases, with 10 bases left in between. CDR3 nucleotide sequence: TGCGCCAGCAGCTTGGTCGTGGGGCAGGCCAACGTCCTGACTTTC. Translated, it gives CASSLVVGQANVLTF.

This clonotype turned up a few times. This chain joins TRBV12-3 or TRBV12-4 and TRBJ2-5, with D possibly TRBD1 on 6 matching bases. Deletions cut 10 bases from V and 4 bases from J, with 10 bases between. The CDR3 contains 11 residues. The CDR3 loop reads CATSTGETQYF. The CDR3, as DNA: TGTGCCACCTCGACAGGAGAGACCCAGTACTTC.

The chain carries TRBV5-1 and TRBJ2-4; TRBD2 might be the D (6 bases). CDR3 size: 15 residues. Germline-derived CDR1 and CDR2 are SGHRS and YFSETQ. Trimming took 4 bases from V and 5 from J, leaving 16 bases between them. The CDR3 protein is CASSLGDIAENIQYF. DNA for the CDR3: TGCGCCAGCAGCCTGGGGGATATAGCGGAAAACATTCAGTACTTC.

This rearrangement joins TRBV7-2 to TRBJ2-5; weak D call: TRBD1 (5 bases). Germline CDR1 is SGHTA and CDR2 is FQGNSA. V lost 8 bases and J lost 1, with 14 bases in between. The CDR3 runs to 14 residues. CDR3 sequence: CASGSRVGQETQYF. CDR3 DNA sequence: TGTGCCAGCGGCTCCAGGGTAGGCCAAGAGACCCAGTACTTC. The complete variable domain, with remaining parts taken from reference TRBV7-2 and TRBJ2-5, reads GAGVSQSPSNKVTEKGKDVELRCDPISGHTALYWYRQSLGQGLEFLIYFQGNSAPDKSGLPSDRFSAERTGGSVSTLTIQRTQQEDSAVYLCASGSRVGQETQYFGPGTRLLVL.

This clonotype was seen many times. This chain connects TRBV4-3 to TRBJ2-1, with 8 bases that match TRBD2. Germline CDR1 LGHNA, CDR2 YSLEER. Trimming took 0 bases from V and 6 from J; bases not matched to a gene: 4. This CDR3 contains 15 residues. The CDR3 here is CASSQEAGVRNEQFF. In nucleotides, the CDR3 is TGCGCCAGCAGCCAAGAAGCGGGAGTACGCAATGAGCAGTTCTTC.

The chain carries TRBV3-1 and TRBJ2-5; 7 bases are a match to TRBD1. The CDR3 is 16 amino acids. The germline gives CDR1 LGHDT, CDR2 YNNKEL (reference sequence). The J segment lost 5 bases and the V segment lost 7 bases, leaving 16 bases of the junction unmatched. This chain's CDR3 is CASIAAPRGGGETQYF. DNA of the CDR3: TGTGCCAGCATAGCCGCCCCCCGAGGGGGCGGTGAGACCCAGTACTTC.

V gene TRBV6-5 combines with J gene TRBJ1-5, with D possibly matching TRBD1 (6 bases). V was pared by 6 bases and J by 0 bases, with 12 bases between. In germline, CDR1 is MNHEY, CDR2 SVGAGI. The CDR3 is made up of 15 amino acids. In DNA form, the CDR3 reads TGTGCCAGCAGCCGGAACAGGGATAGCAATCAGCCCCAGCATTTT. It translates to CASSRNRDSNQPQHF.